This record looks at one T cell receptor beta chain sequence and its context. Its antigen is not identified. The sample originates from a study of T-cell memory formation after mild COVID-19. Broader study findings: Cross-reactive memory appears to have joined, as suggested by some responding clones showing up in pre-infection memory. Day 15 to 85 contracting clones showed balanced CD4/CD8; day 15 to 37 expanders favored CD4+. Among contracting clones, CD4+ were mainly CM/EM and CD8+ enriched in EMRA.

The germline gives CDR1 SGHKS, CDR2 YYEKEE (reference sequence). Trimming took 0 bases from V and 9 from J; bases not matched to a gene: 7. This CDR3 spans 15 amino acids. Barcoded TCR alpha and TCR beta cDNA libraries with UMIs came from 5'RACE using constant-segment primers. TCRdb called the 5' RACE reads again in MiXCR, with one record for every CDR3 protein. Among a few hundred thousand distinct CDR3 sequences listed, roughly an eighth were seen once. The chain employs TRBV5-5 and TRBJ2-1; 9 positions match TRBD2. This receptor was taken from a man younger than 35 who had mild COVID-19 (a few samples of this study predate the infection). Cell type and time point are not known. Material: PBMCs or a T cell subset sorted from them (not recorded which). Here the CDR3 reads CASSLEPSGVGEQFF. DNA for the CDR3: TGTGCCAGCAGCTTGGAGCCTAGCGGGGTAGGTGAGCAGTTCTTC.